What follows are 6 T cell receptor beta chains derived from one specimen sequenced in a study of neurological immune-mediated disorders. TCRdb re-derived calls from the 5' RACE reads in MiXCR, one entry per CDR3 protein. The sample holds some 76,000 distinct CDR3 sequences, 3% to 4% seen once. The sample taken for sequencing was PBMCs. These receptors came from a woman aged 45-60 years with multiple sclerosis.

Ten or more counts support this clonotype. The chain employs TRBV20-1 and TRBJ2-3; no firm D call. The CDR3 extends over 10 amino acids. Trimming took 5 bases from V and 1 from J, leaving 1 base between them. Germline CDR1 DFQATT, CDR2 SNEGSKA (reference sequence). The CDR3 bases are TGCAGTGCTGGCACAGATACGCAGTATTTT. Its translation is CSAGTDTQYF.

At least ten counts were recorded for this clonotype. The gene calls are TRBV5-1 and TRBJ2-1; D unresolved. Per germline, CDR1 SGHRS and CDR2 YFSETQ. V was pared by 0 bases and J by 1 base, with 8 bases between. This CDR3 comprises 15 residues. The CDR3 DNA reads TGCGCCAGCAGCTTGGAAGGCAGGTCCTACAATGAGCAGTTCTTC. Its translation is CASSLEGRSYNEQFF.

This clonotype was counted many times. CDR3 DNA: TGTGCCAGCAGCCCACAGGCCGGGGAGCTGTTTTTT. This translates into CASSPQAGELFF. The gene calls are TRBV3-1 and TRBJ2-2; TRBD1 is a possible D gene (5 bases). The CDR3 covers 12 residues. V was shortened by 4 bases and J by 6 bases, with 6 bases between the two germline ends. The germline V gene encodes CDR1 LGHDT and CDR2 YNNKEL (reference sequence).

In its sample, this clonotype was seen many times. The V call is TRBV29-1, the J call TRBJ2-1; 13 bases line up with TRBD2. V lost 4 bases to trimming and J lost 5 bases; unmatched junction nucleotides: 8. CDR1 and CDR2 from the germline V gene are SQVTM and ANQGSEA. The CDR3 spans 16 residues. The CDR3 spells CSVALRLAGGHNEQFF. The CDR3 DNA is TGCAGCGTTGCCTTGAGACTAGCGGGAGGACACAATGAGCAGTTCTTC.

This clonotype appeared a few times. Since a much larger clone is just one base distant, this may be a read error. The CDR3 loop is CDSSLGGEKLFF. CDR3 bases: TGTGACAGCAGCTTAGGGGGTGAAAAACTGTTTTTT. The rearrangement uses TRBV7-6 and TRBJ1-4; D perhaps matches TRBD1 (6 bases). The CDR3 runs 12 residues. Germline V gene lookup returns CDR1 SGHVS and CDR2 FNYEAQ.

This clonotype was counted ten times or more. The V gene is TRBV7-8, the J gene TRBJ2-5; a possible D gene is TRBD2 (7 bases). The CDR3 contains 15 residues. Trimming removed 5 bases at V and 5 bases at J, with 18 bases between. Looked up from germline, CDR1 is SGHVS and CDR2 is FQNEAQ. CDR3 in DNA: TGTGCCAGCAGCCCGCCCGGGGGGCAGGGGGAGACCCAGTACTTC. Translation gives CASSPPGGQGETQYF. Variable domain in full (rest from reference TRBV7-8 and TRBJ2-5): GAGVSQSPRYKVAKRGQDVALRCDPISGHVSLFWYQQALGQGPEFLTYFQNEAQLDKSGLPSDRFFAERPEGSVSTLKIQRTQQEDSAVYLCASSPPGGQGETQYFGPGTRLLVL.